This T cell receptor (beta chain) was profiled in a study of cytomegalovirus exposure and HLA in healthy donors. Germline V CDR1 and CDR2: SGHVS, FNYEAQ. J lost 3 bases, V lost 5 bases, and 5 bases had no gene match. The CDR3 has 15 residues. Primers for the PCR totalled 60 Vbeta and 13 Jbeta. The table came from immunoSEQ multiplex PCR; TCRdb's copy has only in-frame clones and leaves some out. The data show 130,000 to 150,000 clones, with just under 85% seen just once and roughly 4.2% held by the top ten. This receptor was taken from a man between 40 and 49 years old in good health and CMV-seropositive. Sequencing was carried out using PBMCs. The chain combines TRBV7-6 with TRBJ1-1, with TRBD1 matching over 11 bases. The DNA for the CDR3 is TGTGCCAGCAGCGCCTGGGACAGGGGGTACACTGAAGCTTTCTTT. Translating it yields CASSAWDRGYTEAFF.